Included here is one T cell receptor (beta chain) sequence, with context. In the original analysis: Reference gene primer amplification in the assay estimated nucleated cell counts. Profiled with immunoSEQ multiplex PCR; TCRdb holds only in-frame clones, not every one. The V and J calls and clone size were taken over from that table, and D and trimming were inferred from the DNA. Of roughly 100,000 clones detected, nearly 90% appear once; the ten largest clones hold 2% to 2.5%. From germline, CDR1 is SEHNR and CDR2 FQNEAQ (reference sequence). V dropped 5 bases and J dropped 0 bases, with 5 bases sitting between them. The CDR3 is made up of 14 amino acids. These data originate in a study of blood T cell repertoires in COVID-19. Study information: Collection of acute and convalescent COVID-19 samples took place in the United States, Italy and Spain. The analysed material was cDNA or gDNA that came from T cells, B-cell-depleted T cells, or PBMCs.

This TCR was sampled from a man aged 45 to 65 with active COVID-19. Sequencing was done on a sample of peripheral blood. The chain joins TRBV7-9 to TRBJ1-6; D is unclear. The CDR3 DNA reads TGTGCCAGCAGCGAGAGCTCCTATAATTCACCCCTCCACTTT. This translates into CASSESSYNSPLHF.